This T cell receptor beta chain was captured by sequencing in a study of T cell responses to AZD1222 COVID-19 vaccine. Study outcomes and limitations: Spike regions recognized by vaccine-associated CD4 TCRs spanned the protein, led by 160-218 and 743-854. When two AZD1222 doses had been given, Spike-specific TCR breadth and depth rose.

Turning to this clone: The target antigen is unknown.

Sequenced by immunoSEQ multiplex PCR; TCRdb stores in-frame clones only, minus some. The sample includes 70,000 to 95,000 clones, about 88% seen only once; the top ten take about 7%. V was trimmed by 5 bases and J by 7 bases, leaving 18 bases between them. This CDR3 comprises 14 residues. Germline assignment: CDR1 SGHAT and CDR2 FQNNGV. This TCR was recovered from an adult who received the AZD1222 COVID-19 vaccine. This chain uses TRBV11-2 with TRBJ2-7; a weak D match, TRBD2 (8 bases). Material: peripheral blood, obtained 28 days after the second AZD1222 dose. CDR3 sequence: CASSPTGGGQEQYF. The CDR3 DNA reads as TGTGCCAGCAGCCCCACGGGGGGGGGACAGGAGCAGTACTTC. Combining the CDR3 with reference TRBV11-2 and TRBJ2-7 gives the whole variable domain EAGVAQSPRYKIIEKRQSVAFWCNPISGHATLYWYQQILGQGPKLLIQFQNNGVVDDSQLPKDRFSAERLKGVDSTLKIQPAKLEDSAVYLCASSPTGGGQEQYFGPGTRLTVT.